The clone carrying this T cell receptor beta chain has ten or more counts. Its antigen is still unknown. Molecular barcoded adaptors covering alpha/delta and beta/gamma chains were used on 400 to 450 ng RNA. TCRdb reanalysed the reads using MiXCR and keeps one entry per CDR3 protein. The profile shows some 38,000 distinct CDR3 sequences, approximately 10% of them singletons. This sample is part of a study of read filtering for tumor transcriptome and immune sequencing. Study conclusions and caveats: Dropping single-read clonotypes raised IR-seq and RNA-seq shared-clonotype correlation.

The germline V gene has CDR1 SGHAT and CDR2 FQNNGV. V was shortened by 0 bases and J by 8 bases, with 5 bases between the two germline ends. This CDR3 is built from 12 residues. The rearrangement joins TRBV11-2 to TRBJ1-3; D is ambiguous. This TCR derives from a donor at least 40 years old with multiple myeloma. The sequenced material came from a population of CD138-negative cells sorted from bone marrow. CDR3 sequence (DNA): TGTGCCAGCAGCTTAGACAGACACACCATATATTTT. Translating gives CASSLDRHTIYF.